This T cell receptor beta chain was documented in a study of shared T cell receptors in the human thymus. The CDR3 is 16 amino acids. Trimming at V came to 5 bases and at J to 0 bases, leaving 7 bases not matched to a gene. The V gene's germline CDR1 is SGHDT and CDR2 YYEEEE. Here immunoSEQ multiplex PCR was the method, and the copy in TCRdb shows in-frame clones only, minus some. The sample carries 550,000 to 800,000 clones, over 75% recorded once. Only a few counts were recorded for this clone. This sample also appeared in a second study, on human thymus T cells. This second study notes: Donor material was obtained from healthy Finnish infants undergoing corrective surgery for congenital heart defects. The thymus tissue came from resections taken during corrective heart surgery. Thymic and blood repertoires appeared to display a bias in their usage of V and J genes.

The chain carries TRBV5-6 and TRBJ1-3, with TRBD1 matching over 8 bases. The receptor was isolated from a girl under three years old with a congenital heart defect. Sequenced sample: thymocytes. The CDR3 region has the DNA TGTGCCAGCAGTTCGGGACAGGCCTACTCTGGAAACACCATATATTTT. It codes for CASSSGQAYSGNTIYF.